The T cell receptor beta chain under discussion was sequenced for a study of cytomegalovirus exposure and HLA in healthy donors. Looking at the study overall: About 80 million unique TCRs from HLA-typed donors were held in an early data release. Study-wide points: A likely sequencing artifact accounted for one observed cluster of highly shared sequence variants.

The primer mix had 60 Vbeta and 13 Jbeta primers. TCRdb's copy holds only in-frame clones and misses some; the assay was immunoSEQ multiplex PCR. The data show approximately 84,000 clones, with about 77% seen just once and 2.5% held by the top ten. V lost 3 bases, J lost 0 bases, and 8 bases lay in between. Germline V gives CDR1 WNHNN, CDR2 SYGVQD (reference sequence). The CDR3 runs to 14 residues. In regard to this clone: What it recognizes is unknown.

The rearrangement uses TRBV10-1 and TRBJ1-2; D call uncertain. Sequencing was done on a sample of PBMCs. This receptor was taken from a male donor in good health and CMV-seropositive. Here the CDR3 DNA reads TGCGCCAGCAGTGATCAGCGCACTAACTATGGCTACACCTTC. This encodes CASSDQRTNYGYTF.